This T cell receptor (beta chain) came from a study of tumor and adjacent non-tumor tissue in lung cancer. Study background: Histology: 11 to 13 adenocarcinoma, a couple of squamous cell carcinoma, 1 small cell lung cancer. Study-wide results and caveats: Top 100 clones took a larger repertoire share in normal lung. Patients with more diverse tumor TCRs had worse survival.

RNA was extracted from bulk tissue without any cell sorting. Between August and November 2014, newly diagnosed, chemotherapy-naive lung cancer patients underwent thoracic surgery in China. Note on this clonotype: The antigen is undetermined. A read error may account for a junction end that differs from germline.

Germline CDR1 SGHAT, CDR2 FQNNGV. The CDR3 is made up of 13 amino acids. The library came from three nested PCR rounds adapted from ARM-PCR protocols. TCRdb re-analysed the multiplex PCR reads in MiXCR, keeping a single row per CDR3 protein. Of 90,000 or so distinct CDR3 sequences in the sample, more than 60% are singletons; the top ten hold around 16%. The TCR was taken from a man between 65 and 79 years old with non-small cell lung cancer. Sample: lung tumor tissue. The chain couples TRBV11-2 to TRBJ2-7; D not resolved. The CDR3 loop is CASSLDQIYEQYF. Written as DNA, the CDR3 is TGTGCCAGCAGCTTAGATCAAATTTACGAGCAGTATTTC.